The present entry profiles one T cell receptor beta chain with its context. Its antigen is undetermined. The data were taken from a study of monozygotic twins with cystic fibrosis. Study context: With roughly 16 PCR cycles, barcoded libraries came from about 3 micrograms of fragmented DNA. Whole-study findings and limits: Nucleotide-identical clonotype sharing was significantly higher within monozygotic CF twin pairs than between unrelated CF individuals. Clonality was generally low (median around 0.009), higher in the most severe patients. Co-twins had the most similar V usage for 13 of 16 pairs, J for 8.

The CDR3 contains 13 residues. CDR1 is SQVTM and CDR2 is ANQGSEA in the germline V gene. Trimming removed 3 bases from V and 2 bases from J, with 9 bases in between. TCRdb keeps only in-frame clones here, not all; method: immunoSEQ multiplex PCR. Seen here are 15,000 or so clones, around 83% observed once, and the top ten hold about 1%. Specimen: blood. This clonotype originated in a boy between 10 and 17 years old with cystic fibrosis. The chain couples TRBV29-1 to TRBJ2-3; D not resolved. CDR3: CSVEVRITDTQYF. The CDR3 bases are TGCAGCGTTGAGGTCAGGATCACAGATACGCAGTATTTT.